This T cell receptor beta chain was identified during a study of blood T cell repertoires in COVID-19. Study at large: Researchers got acute and convalescent COVID-19 samples from the United States, Italy and Spain. The analysed material was cDNA or gDNA that came from T cells, B-cell-depleted T cells, or PBMCs.

The germline CDR1 and CDR2 sequences are MNHEY and SVGEGT. The CDR3 consists of 17 residues. Trimming cost V 6 bases and J 0 bases; bases outside gene matches: 10. As handled by the study authors: Reference gene primers were amplified, and this amplification served to estimate nucleated cell counts. Repertoires were generated with immunoSEQ multiplex PCR, while TCRdb's copy carries only in-frame clones and drops some. The DNA gave D and trimming, while V, J and clone size come from that table. The sample holds about 140,000 clones; about 80% are singletons and the top ten take about 3.6%. The sequence was obtained from a man aged 55 to 70 with acute or convalescent COVID-19. V usage is TRBV6-2 or TRBV6-3 and J usage is TRBJ2-7; 11 positions match TRBD2. The sequencing input was peripheral blood. The CDR3 nucleotides are TGTGCCAGCAGCCCTTACCGGACTAGCGGGTTCTCCTACGAGCAGTACTTC. Translation: CASSPYRTSGFSYEQYF.